These 28 T cell receptor beta chains came from one sample sequenced in a study of shared clonotypes between healthy human individuals. The assay was immunoSEQ multiplex PCR, and TCRdb's table has in-frame clones only and misses some. The sample has over a million clones, approximately 98% seen once. Material for sequencing was naive CD4+ T cells sorted from blood. Subset: CD45RA+ positively selected. These receptor sequences come from a man younger than 40 in good health.

This sequence joins TRBV11-2 and TRBJ1-2; D is possibly TRBD1 (5 bases). In germline, CDR1 is SGHAT, CDR2 FQNNGV. V lost 1 base, J lost 4 bases, and 13 bases lay in between. The CDR3 length is 15 residues. The CDR3 DNA follows: TGTGCCAGCAGCTTAGGGGTCAGGGCGGGCTATGGCTACACCTTC. This gives the protein CASSLGVRAGYGYTF.

Details on this clone: The same CDR3 can be traced to other DNA sequences in this sample. The J gene is TRBJ2-1, the V gene TRBV30; TRBD1 is a possible D gene (5 bases). The germline CDR1 and CDR2 sequences are GTSNPN and SVGIG (reference sequence). There are 15 residues in the CDR3. With 0 bases removed from V and 0 bases from J, the gap between germline ends came to 9 bases. The CDR3 sequence is CAWSVGAASYNEQFF. Written as DNA, the CDR3 is TGTGCCTGGAGTGTAGGGGCGGCCTCCTACAATGAGCAGTTCTTC.

This sequence joins TRBV13 and TRBJ2-5; D unresolved. CDR1 and CDR2 (germline): PRHDT, FYEKMQ (reference sequence). The CDR3 length is 12 residues. Trimming took off 5 bases at V and 7 bases at J, with 11 bases between the two ends. CDR3 in amino acids: CASSPGIGTQYF. The CDR3 nucleotides are TGTGCCAGCAGCCCAGGCATTGGGACCCAGTACTTC.

J is TRBJ2-1 and V is TRBV7-9, with TRBD2 matching 8 bases. V was clipped by 7 bases and J by 1 base; unmatched bases: 15. The CDR3 sequence is 18 residues long. Germline CDR1 is SEHNR and CDR2 is FQNEAQ (reference sequence). CDR3 amino acids: CASNPASRTSGSYNEQFF. CDR3 DNA sequence: TGTGCCAGCAACCCGGCGTCGAGAACTAGCGGTTCCTACAATGAGCAGTTCTTC. Using reference TRBV7-9 and TRBJ2-1 for the parts outside the CDR3, the full variable domain is DTGVSQNPRHKITKRGQNVTFRCDPISEHNRLYWYRQTLGQGPEFLTYFQNEAQLEKSRLLSDRFSAERPKGSFSTLEIQRTEQGDSAMYLCASNPASRTSGSYNEQFFGPGTRLTVL.

This chain links TRBV29-1 with TRBJ1-1; the D is unclear. The CDR3 sequence is 17 residues long. Per germline, CDR1 SQVTM and CDR2 ANQGSEA. V lost 6 bases to trimming and J lost 1 base, with 24 bases between them. The CDR3 sequence is CSVLPWAGGIQNTEAFF. CDR3 nucleotides: TGCAGCGTCCTACCGTGGGCAGGCGGAATACAGAACACTGAAGCTTTCTTT.

The chain employs TRBV6-1 and TRBJ1-1; TRBD1 aligns across 7 bases. The germline gives CDR1 MNHNS, CDR2 SASEGT. The CDR3 contains 14 residues. The ends lost 5 bases at V and 3 bases at J; junction bases unmatched: 6. In nucleotides, the CDR3 is TGTGCCAGCAGTACCATCGACAGGGACACTGAAGCTTTCTTT. Translated, it gives CASSTIDRDTEAFF.

The chain carries TRBV5-4 and TRBJ2-5; 7 bases fit TRBD1. Germline lookup yields CDR1 SGHNT and CDR2 YYREEE (reference sequence). V lost 5 bases to trimming and J lost 5 bases; unmatched junction nucleotides: 9. The CDR3 extends over 14 amino acids. In DNA, the CDR3 is TGTGCCAGCAGGCAGAACAGGGGAAGTGAGACCCAGTACTTC. As protein: CASRQNRGSETQYF.

The chain couples TRBV28 to TRBJ2-7; 10 positions match TRBD1. Unmatched junction bases numbered 7, after V lost 6 bases and J lost 2 bases. The CDR3 has 15 residues. Germline-derived CDR1 and CDR2 are MDHEN and SYDVKM. CDR3 sequence: CASSPSGTGAYEQYF. The CDR3 DNA reads as TGTGCCAGCAGCCCCTCGGGGACAGGGGCCTACGAGCAGTACTTC.

This chain uses TRBV19 with TRBJ2-3, with 8 bases lining up with TRBD1. CDR3 length: 13 residues. V lost 10 bases and J lost 2; bases outside the gene matches: 5. The germline CDR1 and CDR2 sequences are LNHDA and SQIVND (reference sequence). The CDR3 loop is CATGDRPTDTQYF. In DNA form, the CDR3 reads TGTGCCACCGGGGACAGGCCCACAGATACGCAGTATTTT. Together with reference TRBV19 and TRBJ2-3, the CDR3 gives the full variable domain: DGGITQSPKYLFRKEGQNVTLSCEQNLNHDAMYWYRQDPGQGLRLIYYSQIVNDFQKGDIAEGYSVSREKKESFPLTVTSAQKNPTAFYLCATGDRPTDTQYFGPGTRLTVL.

This chain uses TRBV7-6 with TRBJ2-2, with a weak D call TRBD2 (5 bases). This CDR3 is built from 17 residues. V was cut by 2 bases and J by 5 bases, with 18 bases left in between. CDR1 SGHVS and CDR2 FNYEAQ come from the germline V gene. CDR3 nucleotide sequence: TGTGCCAGCAGCTTATCCCTCCGCGGGCGGAAAACCGGGGAGCTGTTTTTT. Translated: CASSLSLRGRKTGELFF.

The rearrangement links TRBV19 to TRBJ2-1, with 11 nucleotides matching TRBD2. The V and J ends lost 6 bases and 1 base, in that order; junction bases with no gene match: 5. This CDR3 comprises 16 residues. Germline values: CDR1 LNHDA, CDR2 SQIVND (reference sequence). The CDR3 region has the DNA TGTGCCAGTAGCCGCAGACTAGCGGGATCCTACAATGAGCAGTTCTTC. Its protein is CASSRRLAGSYNEQFF. Full variable domain (rest looked up from reference TRBV19 and TRBJ2-1): DGGITQSPKYLFRKEGQNVTLSCEQNLNHDAMYWYRQDPGQGLRLIYYSQIVNDFQKGDIAEGYSVSREKKESFPLTVTSAQKNPTAFYLCASSRRLAGSYNEQFFGPGTRLTVL.

The chain is built from TRBV6-6 and TRBJ1-5, with TRBD1 as a possible D gene (5 bases). CDR3 size: 15 residues. Trimming cost V 6 bases and J 2 bases, with 14 bases left between them. Germline CDR1 MNHNY, CDR2 SVGAGI (reference sequence). In DNA, the CDR3 is TGTGCCAGCAGCCTCGGCCAGGGTGGCAATCAGCCCCAGCATTTT. Translated: CASSLGQGGNQPQHF.

This sequence joins TRBV2 and TRBJ1-2; D is ambiguous. CDR1 is SNHLY, CDR2 FYNNEI, per germline. V was pared by 7 bases and J by 5 bases, with 17 bases between. The CDR3 extends over 14 amino acids. The CDR3 DNA sequence: TGTGCCAGCAATGTGAATGCAGCACTGTATGGCTACACCTTC. It specifies CASNVNAALYGYTF.

The chain links TRBV10-3 to TRBJ2-7; weak D call: TRBD1 (5 bases). This CDR3 comprises 14 residues. Looked up from germline, CDR1 is ENHRY and CDR2 is SYGVKD. V was clipped by 3 bases and J by 2 bases, with 11 bases between them. The DNA of the CDR3 is TGTGCCATCAGTGAAAGGCAGGGAACCTACGAGCAGTACTTC. Translating gives CAISERQGTYEQYF.

This rearrangement joins TRBV6-5 to TRBJ1-2, with unresolved D. The V gene lost 2 bases and the J gene lost 4 bases, with 11 bases spanning the gap. Germline V gene lookup returns CDR1 MNHEY and CDR2 SVGAGI. The CDR3 is made up of 14 amino acids. CDR3 region: CASSYVQRAYGYTF. For the CDR3, the DNA is TGTGCCAGCAGTTACGTACAGCGGGCCTATGGCTACACCTTC.

The chain carries TRBV19 and TRBJ1-5, with D perhaps matching TRBD1 (6 bases). The CDR3 totals 13 residues. Germline V gene sequence: CDR1 LNHDA, CDR2 SQIVND (reference sequence). V shed 7 bases and J shed 5 bases, with 12 bases lying between them. The CDR3 bases are TGTGCCAGTAATACGAACAGGGATCAGCCCCAGCATTTT. Protein: CASNTNRDQPQHF.

The chain uses TRBV10-3 and TRBJ1-2; 7 nucleotides agree with TRBD1. The CDR3 extends over 14 amino acids. J gave up 4 bases and V 10 bases, and 12 bases lay outside the gene matches. Germline V gene sequence: CDR1 ENHRY, CDR2 SYGVKD. CDR3 sequence (DNA): TGTGCCACGGGAAGAGGGACAGAAATCTATGGCTACACCTTC. Translated: CATGRGTEIYGYTF.

Comments on this clone: One end of the junction is discordant with germline, which a read error may explain. The gene calls are TRBV7-7 and TRBJ1-1, with D maybe TRBD1 (5 bases). The CDR3 is 15 amino acids. From germline, CDR1 is SSHAT and CDR2 FNYEAQ (reference sequence). CDR3 DNA: TGTGCTAGCAGCTTAGCCGCAGGGTCTGTTGTTCAAGCTTTCTTT. Translating it yields CASSLAAGSVVQAFF.

The J gene is TRBJ2-2, the V gene TRBV7-2, with a weak D call TRBD2 (7 bases). V dropped 5 bases and J dropped 6 bases, with 13 bases sitting between them. The CDR3 totals 14 residues. Per germline, CDR1 SGHTA and CDR2 FQGNSA. Here the CDR3 reads CASSRGGGAGELFF. The CDR3 DNA reads as TGTGCCAGCAGCCGAGGGGGGGGCGCCGGGGAGCTGTTTTTT.

The V call is TRBV10-1, the J call TRBJ2-7; D may correspond to TRBD1 or TRBD2 (5 bases each). V dropped 3 bases and J dropped 3 bases, with 9 bases sitting between them. CDR1 is WNHNN and CDR2 is SYGVQD in the germline V gene (reference sequence). This CDR3 spans 13 amino acids. This CDR3 reads CASSETRGYEQYF. CDR3 in DNA: TGCGCCAGCAGTGAAACTAGGGGCTACGAGCAGTACTTC.

This chain uses TRBV11-2 with TRBJ2-2; 7 nucleotides line up with TRBD2. The CDR3 spans 14 residues. Germline trimming cut 5 bases from V and 1 base from J; bases unmatched to any gene: 1. The germline V gene encodes CDR1 SGHAT and CDR2 FQNNGV. Here the CDR3 DNA reads TGTGCCAGCAGCAAGCGGGGGAACACCGGGGAGCTGTTTTTT. It is translated as CASSKRGNTGELFF.

The V gene is TRBV14, the J gene TRBJ2-3, with TRBD1 matching 8 bases. Losses at the gene ends were 5 bases for V and 0 bases for J; bases not matched to a gene: 4. Per germline, CDR1 SGHDN and CDR2 FVKESK. The CDR3 runs to 15 residues. DNA for the CDR3: TGTGCCAGCAGCTTGGACAGGGTGAGCACAGATACGCAGTATTTT. Translating it yields CASSLDRVSTDTQYF.

The genes are TRBV5-1 and TRBJ2-7; TRBD2 aligns across 10 bases. Germline-derived CDR1 and CDR2 are SGHRS and YFSETQ. The ends lost 0 bases at V and 0 bases at J; junction bases unmatched: 6. The CDR3 is 17 amino acids. The CDR3 DNA follows: TGCGCCAGCAGCTTGGGAGCGGGAGGGCCAAGCTCCTACGAGCAGTACTTC. Translated: CASSLGAGGPSSYEQYF.

This clone was seen once. The chain combines TRBV4-1 with TRBJ2-2, with unresolved D. The CDR3 covers 15 residues. V was trimmed by 1 base and J by 6 bases, leaving 12 bases between them. The germline CDR1 and CDR2 sequences are MGHRA and YSYEKL. CDR3: CASSQVEPLAGELFF. The CDR3 DNA reads TGCGCCAGCAGCCAAGTGGAGCCTCTCGCCGGGGAGCTGTTTTTT.

This chain joins TRBV5-4 and TRBJ2-3; 11 bases agree with TRBD2. The CDR3 totals 15 residues. J was trimmed by 0 bases and V by 4 bases; bases with no gene match: 1. Germline CDR1 is SGHNT and CDR2 is YYREEE (reference sequence). In DNA form, the CDR3 reads TGTGCCAGCAGCGGGACTAGCGGTAGCACAGATACGCAGTATTTT. This translates into CASSGTSGSTDTQYF. The whole variable domain, remainder taken from reference TRBV5-4 and TRBJ2-3, is ETGVTQSPTHLIKTRGQQVTLRCSSQSGHNTVSWYQQALGQGPQFIFQYYREEENGRGNFPPRFSGLQFPNYSSELNVNALELDDSALYLCASSGTSGSTDTQYFGPGTRLTVL.

The chain employs TRBV4-3 and TRBJ2-7, with TRBD1 identical over 7 bases. Trimming cost V 3 bases and J 3 bases; bases outside gene matches: 8. Germline values: CDR1 LGHNA, CDR2 YSLEER. The CDR3 loop spans 15 amino acids. The CDR3 region has the DNA TGCGCCAGCAGCCAGACGAGGACAGGACGCTACGAGCAGTACTTC. Encoded protein: CASSQTRTGRYEQYF.

The gene calls are TRBV18 and TRBJ2-6; possibly TRBD2 for D (5 bases). The length of the CDR3 is 15 residues. Germline lookup yields CDR1 KGHSH and CDR2 LQKENI. The V gene lost 4 bases and the J gene lost 2 bases, with 9 bases spanning the gap. The CDR3 here is CASSRGVAGANVLTF. The DNA of the CDR3 is TGTGCCAGCTCACGGGGAGTGGCTGGGGCCAACGTCCTGACTTTC.

The gene calls are TRBV2 and TRBJ1-1; D gene uncertain. CDR3 length: 15 amino acids. Germline-derived CDR1 and CDR2 are SNHLY and FYNNEI. V lost 4 bases to trimming and J lost 1 base, with 13 bases between them. For the CDR3, the DNA is TGTGCCAGCAGTGGGTCTGGGATGAGGAACACTGAAGCTTTCTTT. Translated: CASSGSGMRNTEAFF.